This passage covers 16 T cell receptor beta chains from one sample sequenced in a study of early T cells in non-severe SARS-CoV-2 infection. In TCRdb, the 5' RACE reads were re-called with MiXCR into one record per CDR3 protein. The table records approximately 120,000 distinct CDR3 sequences, 14% to 15% of them present only once. The material sequenced was whole blood. These TCRs come from an adult who was a healthcare worker with PCR-confirmed SARS-CoV-2 infection or an uninfected control (not recorded which).

The rearrangement links TRBV15 to TRBJ2-1; the D is unclear. The germline CDR1 and CDR2 sequences are LNHNV and YYDKDF (reference sequence). V was cut by 1 base and J by 10 bases, with 8 bases left in between. The length of the CDR3 is 12 residues. The CDR3 bases are TGTGCCACCAGCAGAGTGATTGACGAGCAGTTCTTC. This encodes CATSRVIDEQFF.

The CDR3: CATSDGPEQFF. For the CDR3, the DNA is TGTGCCACCAGTGATGGGCCTGAGCAGTTCTTC. The rearrangement joins TRBV24-1 to TRBJ2-1; D gene unclear. The V and J ends lost 3 bases and 9 bases respectively, with 5 bases between them. Germline-derived CDR1 and CDR2 are KGHDR and SFDVKD. The CDR3 runs to 11 residues.

The table lists this clonotype with a few counts. This rearrangement joins TRBV5-1 to TRBJ1-2, with D perhaps TRBD1 (5 bases). Germline V gene sequence: CDR1 SGHRS, CDR2 YFSETQ. This CDR3 comprises 15 residues. Trimming took off 5 bases at V and 0 bases at J, with 14 bases between the two ends. The CDR3, as DNA: TGCGCCAGCAGGCTACAGGACCTAGCTAACTATGGCTACACCTTC. It specifies CASRLQDLANYGYTF.

This clonotype has a handful of counts. The gene calls are TRBV7-9 and TRBJ2-4; D remains unclear. In germline, CDR1 is SEHNR, CDR2 FQNEAQ (reference sequence). This CDR3 comprises 14 residues. Trimming removed 5 bases at V and 0 bases at J, with 8 bases between. The CDR3 DNA reads as TGTGCCAGCAGCCCGGCGGCAGCCAAAAACATTCAGTACTTC. This codes for CASSPAAAKNIQYF.

This clonotype appeared a few times. The V call is TRBV7-3, the J call TRBJ2-1; maybe TRBD2 (6 bases). Trimming removed 0 bases from V and 6 bases from J, with 9 bases in between. The CDR3 contains 14 residues. CDR1 is SGHTA and CDR2 is FQGTGA in the germline V gene. CDR3 nucleotides: TGTGCCAGCAGCTTAACCGGGGGAGGCAATGAGCAGTTCTTC. Translated: CASSLTGGGNEQFF.

This clonotype was seen ten or more times. The V and J genes are TRBV4-1 and TRBJ1-1; D gene uncertain. The CDR3 runs 14 residues. Germline V gives CDR1 MGHRA, CDR2 YSYEKL. V was shortened by 2 bases and J by 2 bases, with 9 bases between the two germline ends. CDR3 DNA: TGCGCCAGCAGCCAACTAAGGGAAAACACTGAAGCTTTCTTT. Encoded protein: CASSQLRENTEAFF.

The chain is built from TRBV10-3 and TRBJ1-1; TRBD1 aligns across 7 bases. This CDR3 contains 14 residues. Trimming cost V 8 bases and J 0 bases; bases outside gene matches: 6. Per germline, CDR1 ENHRY and CDR2 SYGVKD. The CDR3 is CAIGRDRLNTEAFF. As DNA, the CDR3 is TGTGCCATCGGAAGGGACAGACTGAACACTGAAGCTTTCTTT.

In its sample, this clonotype was seen a few times. The V and J genes are TRBV10-3 and TRBJ2-7, with D possibly matching TRBD1 (5 bases). Trimming stripped 5 bases from V and 7 bases from J, with 18 bases between. The length of the CDR3 is 14 residues. Looked up from germline, CDR1 is ENHRY and CDR2 is SYGVKD. The CDR3 sequence: CAISSGSRRWEQYF. The CDR3 DNA is TGTGCCATCAGTTCAGGGTCACGGCGATGGGAGCAGTACTTC.

This clonotype turned up a few times. V and J are TRBV12-2 and TRBJ2-4. TRBV12-2 is recorded as a pseudogene. The length of the CDR3 is 18 residues. Here the CDR3 DNA reads TGTGCAAGTCGCTTAGTCGAAATGGGGTCAAAAGCCAAAAACATTCAGTACTTC. Encoded protein: CASRLVEMGSKAKNIQYF.

Only a few counts were recorded for this clonotype. CDR3 residues: CSAAGGPRETQYF. CDR3 nucleotide sequence: TGCAGTGCTGCCGGGGGTCCGCGAGAGACCCAGTACTTC. The rearrangement uses TRBV20-1 and TRBJ2-5, with D perhaps matching TRBD2 (6 bases). V lost 5 bases and J 4 bases, leaving 14 bases between the germline ends. CDR3 length: 13 residues. CDR1 and CDR2 from the germline V gene are DFQATT and SNEGSKA (reference sequence).

This clonotype was detected a few times. The rearrangement uses TRBV5-4 and TRBJ2-3; D is ambiguous. The CDR3 has 15 residues. Between the trimmed V and J ends, which lost 4 bases and 6 bases, there was a span of 18 bases. Germline CDR1 SGHNT, CDR2 YYREEE (reference sequence). The DNA for the CDR3 is TGTGCCAGCAGCCCCCGGTCACAAGAGTTGGATACGCAGTATTTT. Amino acids: CASSPRSQELDTQYF.

The chain is built from TRBV6-2 or TRBV6-3 and TRBJ2-3; no firm D call. From germline, CDR1 is MNHEY and CDR2 SVGEGT. V was pared by 6 bases and J by 8 bases, with 9 bases between. This CDR3 has 11 amino acids. The CDR3 bases are TGTGCCAGCAGCCTCCTTGGTACGCAGTATTTT. Translating gives CASSLLGTQYF.

This clonotype occurred a few times. The chain joins TRBV11-2 to TRBJ1-1; D may be TRBD1 (6 bases). The V and J ends lost 3 bases and 4 bases respectively, with 12 bases between them. Looked up from germline, CDR1 is SGHAT and CDR2 is FQNNGV. There are 14 residues in the CDR3. CDR3 bases: TGTGCCAGCAGCTTGGGGGGCGGGGGCACTGAAGCTTTCTTT. It is translated as CASSLGGGGTEAFF.

A few counts support this clonotype. The CDR3: CASSLDRRTGTEAFF. Written as DNA, the CDR3 is TGTGCCAGCAGTTTGGACCGGAGAACTGGCACTGAAGCTTTCTTT. The V and J genes are TRBV6-6 and TRBJ1-1; no reliable D call. The germline V gene encodes CDR1 MNHNY and CDR2 SVGAGI (reference sequence). The CDR3 extends over 15 amino acids. Trimming shortened V by 4 bases and J by 4 bases, and 16 bases separated the two germline ends.

This clonotype showed up many times. The chain employs TRBV5-4 and TRBJ1-2; TRBD1 agrees at 8 bases. Germline lookup yields CDR1 SGHNT and CDR2 YYREEE (reference sequence). Losses at the gene ends were 4 bases for V and 4 bases for J; bases not matched to a gene: 12. The CDR3 extends over 16 amino acids. The DNA for the CDR3 is TGTGCCAGCAGCCCAGGACAGGGACGAGGTGCCTATGGCTACACCTTC. Encoded protein: CASSPGQGRGAYGYTF.

This clonotype was found many times. J is TRBJ2-7 and V is TRBV20-1, with 8 bases matching TRBD2. J was trimmed by 7 bases and V by 6 bases; bases with no gene match: 14. The CDR3 has 14 amino acids. Germline V gives CDR1 DFQATT, CDR2 SNEGSKA (reference sequence). The CDR3: CSASSGGSPWEQYF. CDR3 in DNA: TGCAGTGCGTCCAGCGGGGGAAGCCCCTGGGAGCAGTACTTC.